The clone carrying this TCR beta chain was counted a few times. The CDR3 length is 15 residues. Trimming pared 3 bases from V and 1 base from J, leaving 11 bases between. Germline V gene data show CDR1 as MGHDK and CDR2 as SYGVNS. The repertoire was sequenced with immunoSEQ multiplex PCR; TCRdb's copy has only in-frame clones and lacks some. Among more than 50,000 clones listed, about 81% were seen once. The sample belongs to a study of OX40 agonist ivuxolimab in advanced cancers. Source: CD4+ or CD8+ T cells sorted from blood, taken in a trial of the OX40 agonist ivuxolimab. The TCR was taken from an adult with an advanced solid tumor such as melanoma, head and neck, liver or kidney cancer. The chain recombines TRBV25-1 with TRBJ2-3, with no clear D. The CDR3 nucleotides read TGTGCCAGCAGTGATCGGACGGAACGCACAGATACGCAGTATTTT. Amino acid sequence: CASSDRTERTDTQYF.